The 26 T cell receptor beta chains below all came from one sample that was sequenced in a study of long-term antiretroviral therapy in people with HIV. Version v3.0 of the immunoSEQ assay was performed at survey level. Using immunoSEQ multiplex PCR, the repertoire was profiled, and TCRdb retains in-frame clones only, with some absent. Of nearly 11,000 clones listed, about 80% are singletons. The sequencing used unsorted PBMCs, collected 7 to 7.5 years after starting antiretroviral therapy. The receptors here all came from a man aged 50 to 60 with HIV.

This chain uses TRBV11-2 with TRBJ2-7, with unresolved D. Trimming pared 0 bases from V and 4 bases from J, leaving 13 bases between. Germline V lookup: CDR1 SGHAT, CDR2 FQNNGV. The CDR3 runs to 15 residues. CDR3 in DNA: TGTGCCAGCAGCTTAGAGGCGTCAGCAGGATACGAGCAGTACTTC. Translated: CASSLEASAGYEQYF.

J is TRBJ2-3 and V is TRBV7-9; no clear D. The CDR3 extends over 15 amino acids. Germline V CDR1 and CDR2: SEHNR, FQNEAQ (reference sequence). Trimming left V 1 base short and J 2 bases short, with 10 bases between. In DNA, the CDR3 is TGTGCCAGCAGCTTAGGAGTGGGATCCACAGATACGCAGTATTTT. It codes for CASSLGVGSTDTQYF. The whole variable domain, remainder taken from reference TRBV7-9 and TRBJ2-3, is DTGVSQNPRHKITKRGQNVTFRCDPISEHNRLYWYRQTLGQGPEFLTYFQNEAQLEKSRLLSDRFSAERPKGSFSTLEIQRTEQGDSAMYLCASSLGVGSTDTQYFGPGTRLTVL.

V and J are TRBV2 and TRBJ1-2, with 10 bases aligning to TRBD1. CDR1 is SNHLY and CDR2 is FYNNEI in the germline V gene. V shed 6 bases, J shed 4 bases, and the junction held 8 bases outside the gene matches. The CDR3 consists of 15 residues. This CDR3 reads CASRAGTGEAYGYTF. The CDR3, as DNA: TGTGCCAGCAGAGCCGGGACAGGGGAAGCCTATGGCTACACCTTC.

The CDR3 DNA follows: TGTGCCAGCAGCCACCCCTTCGGGGGCTCCTTTTCACCCCTCCACTTT. It yields the protein CASSHPFGGSFSPLHF. V is TRBV11-2 and J is TRBJ1-6, with D perhaps matching TRBD1 (6 bases). CDR3 length: 16 amino acids. Trimming left V 5 bases short and J 9 bases short, with 20 bases between. The germline V gene encodes CDR1 SGHAT and CDR2 FQNNGV.

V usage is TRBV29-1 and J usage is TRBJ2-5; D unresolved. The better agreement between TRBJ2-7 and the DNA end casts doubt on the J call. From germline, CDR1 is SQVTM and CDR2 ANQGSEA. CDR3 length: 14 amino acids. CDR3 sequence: CSVEDRKGDNEQYF. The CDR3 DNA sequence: TGCAGCGTTGAAGATCGAAAGGGTGATAACGAGCAGTACTTC.

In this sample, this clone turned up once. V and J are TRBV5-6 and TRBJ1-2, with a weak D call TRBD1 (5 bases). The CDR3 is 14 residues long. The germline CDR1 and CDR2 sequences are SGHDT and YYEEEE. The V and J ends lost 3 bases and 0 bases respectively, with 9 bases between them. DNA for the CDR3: TGTGCCAGCAGCTGGGACCACCCTAACTATGGCTACACCTTC. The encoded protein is CASSWDHPNYGYTF.

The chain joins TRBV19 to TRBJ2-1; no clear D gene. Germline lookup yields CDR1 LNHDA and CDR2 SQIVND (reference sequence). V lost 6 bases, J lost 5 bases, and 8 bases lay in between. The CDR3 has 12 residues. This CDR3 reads CASRALNNEQFF. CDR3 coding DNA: TGTGCCAGTAGGGCCCTGAACAATGAGCAGTTCTTC.

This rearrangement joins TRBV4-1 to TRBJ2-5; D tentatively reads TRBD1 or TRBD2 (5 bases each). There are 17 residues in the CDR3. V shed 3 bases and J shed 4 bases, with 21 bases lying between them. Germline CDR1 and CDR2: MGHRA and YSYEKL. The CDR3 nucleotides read TGCGCCAGCAGCCAGACCGATGGACATGGGACGGGAGAGACCCAGTACTTC. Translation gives CASSQTDGHGTGETQYF.

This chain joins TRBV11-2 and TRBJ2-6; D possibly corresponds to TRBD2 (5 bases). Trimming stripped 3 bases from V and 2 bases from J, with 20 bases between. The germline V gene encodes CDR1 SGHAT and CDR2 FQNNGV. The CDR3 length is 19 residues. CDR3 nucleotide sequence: TGTGCCAGCAGCTTTTACGGAGGACTCGGGTTTACTGGGGCCAACGTCCTGACTTTC. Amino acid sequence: CASSFYGGLGFTGANVLTF.

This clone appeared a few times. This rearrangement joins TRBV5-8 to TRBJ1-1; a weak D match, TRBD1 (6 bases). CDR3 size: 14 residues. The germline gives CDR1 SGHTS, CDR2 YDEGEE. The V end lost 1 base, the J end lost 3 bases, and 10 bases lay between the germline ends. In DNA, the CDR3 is TGTGCCAGCAGCTTGAGACAGGAGTACACTGAAGCTTTCTTT. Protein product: CASSLRQEYTEAFF.

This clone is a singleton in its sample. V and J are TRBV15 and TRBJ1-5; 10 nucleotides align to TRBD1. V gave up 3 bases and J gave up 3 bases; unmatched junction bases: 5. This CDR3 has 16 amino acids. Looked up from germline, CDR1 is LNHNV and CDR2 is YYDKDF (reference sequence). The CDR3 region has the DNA TGTGCCACCAGCAGGGGGGGACAGGGGATCAATCAGCCCCAGCATTTT. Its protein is CATSRGGQGINQPQHF. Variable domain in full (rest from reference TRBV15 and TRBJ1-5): DAMVIQNPRYQVTQFGKPVTLSCSQTLNHNVMYWYQQKSSQAPKLLFHYYDKDFNNEADTPDNFQSRRPNTSFCFLDIRSPGLGDTAMYLCATSRGGQGINQPQHFGDGTRLSIL.

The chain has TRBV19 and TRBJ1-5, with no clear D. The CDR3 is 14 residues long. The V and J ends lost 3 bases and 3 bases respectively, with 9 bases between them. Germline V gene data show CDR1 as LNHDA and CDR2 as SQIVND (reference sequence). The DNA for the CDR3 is TGTGCCAGTAGTATCATCCCCTTCAATCAGCCCCAGCATTTT. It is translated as CASSIIPFNQPQHF.

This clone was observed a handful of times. The CDR3 DNA is TGTGCCAGCAGCCCGGTTAGGGGGCCTAACGAGCAGTACTTC. This translates into CASSPVRGPNEQYF. The chain has TRBV5-5 and TRBJ2-7, with 7 nucleotides matching TRBD1. V was pared by 4 bases and J by 5 bases, with 9 bases of the junction left unmatched. Germline V gene data show CDR1 as SGHKS and CDR2 as YYEKEE (reference sequence). The CDR3 spans 14 residues.

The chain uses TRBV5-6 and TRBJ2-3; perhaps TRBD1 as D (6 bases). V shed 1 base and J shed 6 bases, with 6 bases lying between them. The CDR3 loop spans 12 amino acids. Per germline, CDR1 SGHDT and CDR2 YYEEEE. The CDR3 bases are TGTGCCAGCAGCTTGAGGGGGGATACGCAGTATTTT. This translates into CASSLRGDTQYF.

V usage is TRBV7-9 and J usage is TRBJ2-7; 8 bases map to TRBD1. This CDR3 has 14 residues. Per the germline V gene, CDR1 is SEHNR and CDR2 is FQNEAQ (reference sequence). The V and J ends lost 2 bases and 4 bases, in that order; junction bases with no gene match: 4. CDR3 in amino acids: CASSLPRQGYEQYF. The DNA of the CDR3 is TGTGCCAGCAGCTTACCCCGACAGGGGTACGAGCAGTACTTC.

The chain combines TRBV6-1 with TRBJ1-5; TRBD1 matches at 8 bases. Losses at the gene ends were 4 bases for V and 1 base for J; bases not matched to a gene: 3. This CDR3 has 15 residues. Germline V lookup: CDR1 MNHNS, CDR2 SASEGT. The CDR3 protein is CASSAWTGSNQPQHF. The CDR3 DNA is TGTGCCAGCAGTGCCTGGACAGGGAGCAATCAGCCCCAGCATTTT.

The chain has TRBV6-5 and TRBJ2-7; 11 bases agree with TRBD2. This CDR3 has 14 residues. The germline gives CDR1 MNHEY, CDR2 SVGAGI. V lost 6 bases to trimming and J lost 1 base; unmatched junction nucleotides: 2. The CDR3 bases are TGTGCCAGCAGGCTAGCGGGGGGTTCCTACGAGCAGTACTTC. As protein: CASRLAGGSYEQYF.

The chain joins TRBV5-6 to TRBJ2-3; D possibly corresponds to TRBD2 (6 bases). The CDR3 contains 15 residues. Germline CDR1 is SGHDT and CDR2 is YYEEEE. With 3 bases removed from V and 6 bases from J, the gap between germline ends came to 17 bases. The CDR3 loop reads CASSSRRVSGDTQYF. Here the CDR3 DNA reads TGTGCCAGCAGCTCCCGGAGGGTGTCTGGGGATACGCAGTATTTT.

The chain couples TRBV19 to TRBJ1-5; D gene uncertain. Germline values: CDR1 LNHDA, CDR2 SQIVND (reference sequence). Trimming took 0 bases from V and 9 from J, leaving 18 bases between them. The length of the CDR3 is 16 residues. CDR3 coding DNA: TGTGCCAGTAGTATAGATTGGCAGGCAGGATCTGGGCCCCAGCATTTT. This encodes CASSIDWQAGSGPQHF.

The CDR3 reads CASSQDGQGYTEAFF. Written as DNA, the CDR3 is TGCGCCAGCAGCCAAGACGGACAGGGTTACACTGAAGCTTTCTTT. V gene TRBV4-1 combines with J gene TRBJ1-1, with 8 bases aligning to TRBD1. V was pared by 0 bases and J by 3 bases, with 3 bases of the junction left unmatched. CDR3 length equals 15 residues. The V gene's germline CDR1 is MGHRA and CDR2 YSYEKL.

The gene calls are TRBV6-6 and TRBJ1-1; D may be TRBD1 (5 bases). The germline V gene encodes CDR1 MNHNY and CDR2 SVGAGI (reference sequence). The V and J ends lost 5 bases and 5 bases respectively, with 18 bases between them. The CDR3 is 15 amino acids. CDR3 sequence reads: CASSPHGGSYTEAFF. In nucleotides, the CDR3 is TGTGCCAGCAGTCCTCACGGGGGGAGTTATACTGAAGCTTTCTTT.

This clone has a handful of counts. The CDR3 DNA follows: TGTGCCAGCAGCTTGTACAGGGGTCTCACTGAAGCTTTCTTT. This encodes CASSLYRGLTEAFF. The V gene is TRBV5-6, the J gene TRBJ1-1, with 7 bases lining up with TRBD1. The CDR3 contains 14 residues. V was pared by 1 base and J by 4 bases, with 4 bases of the junction left unmatched. Germline-derived CDR1 and CDR2 are SGHDT and YYEEEE.

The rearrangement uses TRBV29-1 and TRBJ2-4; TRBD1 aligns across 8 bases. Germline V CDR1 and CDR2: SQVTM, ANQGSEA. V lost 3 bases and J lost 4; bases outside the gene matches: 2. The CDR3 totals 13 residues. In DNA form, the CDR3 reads TGCAGCGTTGAGCAGGGGGCAAAAAACATTCAGTACTTC. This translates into CSVEQGAKNIQYF.

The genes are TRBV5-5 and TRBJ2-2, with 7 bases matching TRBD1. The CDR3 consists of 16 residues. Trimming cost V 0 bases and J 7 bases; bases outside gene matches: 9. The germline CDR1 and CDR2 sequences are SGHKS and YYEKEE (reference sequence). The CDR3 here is CASSLADREFGGELFF. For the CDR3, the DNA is TGTGCCAGCAGCTTGGCCGACAGGGAATTTGGCGGGGAGCTGTTTTTT.

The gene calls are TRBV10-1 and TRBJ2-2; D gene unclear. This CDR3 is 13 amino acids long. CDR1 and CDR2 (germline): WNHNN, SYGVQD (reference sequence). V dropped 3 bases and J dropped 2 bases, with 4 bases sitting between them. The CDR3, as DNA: TGCGCCAGCAGTGACTCTAACACCGGGGAGCTGTTTTTT. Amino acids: CASSDSNTGELFF.

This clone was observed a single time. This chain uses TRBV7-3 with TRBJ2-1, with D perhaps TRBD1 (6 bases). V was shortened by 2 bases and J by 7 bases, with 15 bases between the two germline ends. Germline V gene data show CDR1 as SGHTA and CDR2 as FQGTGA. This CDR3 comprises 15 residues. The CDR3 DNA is TGTGCCAGCAGCTTAGAACAGGGAAGGGGGAATGAGCAGTTCTTC. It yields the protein CASSLEQGRGNEQFF.